Sequencing of this T cell receptor (beta chain) was carried out in a study of identical twins. The CDR3 covers 16 residues. Germline trimming cut 6 bases from V and 2 bases from J; bases unmatched to any gene: 10. CDR1 is SGHKS, CDR2 YYEKEE, per germline (reference sequence). TCRdb called the 5' RACE reads again in MiXCR, with one record for every CDR3 protein. The data hold approximately 590,000 distinct CDR3 sequences, with 9.5% to 10% observed a single time. This clonotype was observed at least ten times. In addition, the sample was reused for a study of yellow fever vaccine responses in identical twins.

Sequenced input: PBMCs. V and J are TRBV5-5 and TRBJ1-1; 10 bases align to TRBD1. This TCR came from a woman between 18 and 29 years old in good health. The CDR3 bases are TGTGCCAGCAACAGGTTGGGGACAGGGGTTAACACTGAAGCTTTCTTT. This sequence encodes CASNRLGTGVNTEAFF.